This T cell receptor beta chain comes out of a study of post-analysis software for immune sequencing data. Study outcomes and limitations: The F measure placed samples prepared in the same batch into strongly shared clusters. TRBV segments more frequent in patients than in controls numbered roughly 5 and included TRBV5-6, TRBV5-1 and TRBV20-1.

V was trimmed by 3 bases and J by 0 bases, leaving 7 bases between them. This CDR3 is built from 14 residues. As to this clonotype: The antigen is not known. It is likely a read error, because the conserved phenylalanine at the end of the CDR3 is missing.

The TCR beta cDNA libraries carried unique molecular identifiers. Each CDR3 protein gets one entry after TCRdb re-called the PCR reads with MiXCR. The data show some 700,000 distinct CDR3 sequences, roughly three fifths seen once. The receptor was isolated from a girl under 10 years old with multiple sclerosis. The chain carries TRBV12-3 or TRBV12-4 and TRBJ2-3; no clear D. Sequenced input: blood. This CDR3 is CASSFAMSTDTQYS. DNA of the CDR3: TGTGCCAGCAGTTTCGCTATGAGCACAGATACGCAGTATTCT.